Only a few counts were recorded for the clone carrying this T cell receptor (beta chain). Its antigen remains unidentified. TCRdb re-called the PCR reads with MiXCR. Among around 45,000 clones, less than 3.5% were seen once, and the ten largest hold 7.5% to 10%. Patients were all untreated before their thyroid surgery. These data are taken from a study of metastatic and nonmetastatic thyroid tumors. General observations from the study: Significantly greater TCR beta diversity was reportedly found in malignant thyroid tumors than in benign nodules (in blood and tumor).

V dropped 0 bases and J dropped 6; count of bases not matched to a gene: 2. Germline loops: CDR1 MNHEY, CDR2 SVGEGT. This CDR3 contains 14 residues. The chain links TRBV6-2 or TRBV6-3 to TRBJ1-5, with 7 positions matching TRBD1. This receptor was obtained from a female donor with papillary thyroid cancer or a benign thyroid nodule (not recorded which). Some clones in this sample may be carry-over from other donors' samples. The sequenced sample consisted of blood. The CDR3 DNA sequence: TGTGCCAGCAGTTACTCAGGGGGCGGTCAGCCCCAGCATTTT. Protein: CASSYSGGGQPQHF.